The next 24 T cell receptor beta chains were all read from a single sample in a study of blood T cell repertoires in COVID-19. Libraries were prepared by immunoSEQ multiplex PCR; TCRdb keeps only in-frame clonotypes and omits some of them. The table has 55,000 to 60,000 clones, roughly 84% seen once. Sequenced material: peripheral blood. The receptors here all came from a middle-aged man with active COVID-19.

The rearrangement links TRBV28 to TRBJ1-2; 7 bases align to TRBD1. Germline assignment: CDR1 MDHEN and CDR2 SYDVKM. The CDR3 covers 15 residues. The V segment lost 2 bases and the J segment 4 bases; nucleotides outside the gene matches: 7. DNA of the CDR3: TGTGCCAGCAGTTTAGTTAGGGGGCCGGGCTATGGCTACACCTTC. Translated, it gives CASSLVRGPGYGYTF.

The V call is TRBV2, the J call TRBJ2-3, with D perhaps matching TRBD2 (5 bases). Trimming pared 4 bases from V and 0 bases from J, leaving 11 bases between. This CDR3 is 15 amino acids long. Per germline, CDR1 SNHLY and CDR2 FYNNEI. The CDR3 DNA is TGTGCCAGCAGTGCGGACTCCACTAGCACAGATACGCAGTATTTT. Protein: CASSADSTSTDTQYF.

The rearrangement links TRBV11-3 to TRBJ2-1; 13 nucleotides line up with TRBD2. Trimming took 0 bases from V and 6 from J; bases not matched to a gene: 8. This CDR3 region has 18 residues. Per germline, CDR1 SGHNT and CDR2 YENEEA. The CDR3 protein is CASSLDRTSGSEGNEQFF. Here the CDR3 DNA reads TGTGCCAGCAGCTTAGACAGGACTAGCGGGAGTGAAGGCAATGAGCAGTTCTTC.

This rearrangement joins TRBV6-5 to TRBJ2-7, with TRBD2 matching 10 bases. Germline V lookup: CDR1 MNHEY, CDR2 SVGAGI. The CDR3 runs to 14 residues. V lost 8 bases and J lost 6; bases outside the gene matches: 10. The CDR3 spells CASPSLAGVGEQYF. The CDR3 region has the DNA TGTGCCAGCCCCTCTCTAGCGGGAGTAGGCGAGCAGTACTTC.

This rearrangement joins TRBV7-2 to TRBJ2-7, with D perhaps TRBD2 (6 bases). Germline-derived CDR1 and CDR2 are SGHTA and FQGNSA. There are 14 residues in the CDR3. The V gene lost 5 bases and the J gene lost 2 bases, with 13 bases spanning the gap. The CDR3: CASSPGVTAYEQYF. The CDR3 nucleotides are TGTGCCAGCAGCCCGGGGGTCACCGCCTACGAGCAGTACTTC.

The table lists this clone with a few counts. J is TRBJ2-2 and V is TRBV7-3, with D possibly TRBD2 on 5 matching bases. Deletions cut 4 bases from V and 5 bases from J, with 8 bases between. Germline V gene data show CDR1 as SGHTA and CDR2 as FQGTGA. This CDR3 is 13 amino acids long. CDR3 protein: CASSWTATGELFF. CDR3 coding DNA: TGTGCCAGCAGCTGGACTGCGACCGGGGAGCTGTTTTTT.

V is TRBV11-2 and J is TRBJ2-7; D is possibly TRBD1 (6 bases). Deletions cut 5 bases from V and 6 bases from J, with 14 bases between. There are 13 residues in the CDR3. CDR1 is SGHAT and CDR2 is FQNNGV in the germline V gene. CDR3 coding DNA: TGTGCCAGCAGCAGACAGGTATCGGGCGAGCAGTACTTC. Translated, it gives CASSRQVSGEQYF.

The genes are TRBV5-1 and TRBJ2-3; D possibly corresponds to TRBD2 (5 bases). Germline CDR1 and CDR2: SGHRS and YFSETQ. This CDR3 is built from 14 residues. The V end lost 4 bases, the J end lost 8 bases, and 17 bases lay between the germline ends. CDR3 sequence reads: CASSTRGSMGTQYF. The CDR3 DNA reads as TGCGCCAGCAGCACCCGGGGTTCGATGGGTACGCAGTATTTT.

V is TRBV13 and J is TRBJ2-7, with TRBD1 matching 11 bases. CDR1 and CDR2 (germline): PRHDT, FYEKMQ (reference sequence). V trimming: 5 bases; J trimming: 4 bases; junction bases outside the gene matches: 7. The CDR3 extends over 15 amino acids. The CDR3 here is CASSHFGQGAYEQYF. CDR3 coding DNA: TGTGCCAGCAGCCATTTTGGACAGGGGGCTTACGAGCAGTACTTC.

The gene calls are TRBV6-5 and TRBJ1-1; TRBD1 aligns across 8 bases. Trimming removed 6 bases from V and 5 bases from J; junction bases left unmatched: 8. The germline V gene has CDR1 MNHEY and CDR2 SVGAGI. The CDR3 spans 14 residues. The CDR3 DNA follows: TGTGCCAGCAGCCTGGCGACAGGGGAAACTGAAGCTTTCTTT. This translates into CASSLATGETEAFF.

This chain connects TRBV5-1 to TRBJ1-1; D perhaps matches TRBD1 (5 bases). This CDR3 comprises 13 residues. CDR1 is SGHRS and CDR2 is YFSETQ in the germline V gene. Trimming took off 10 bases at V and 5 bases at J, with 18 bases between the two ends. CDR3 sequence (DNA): TGCGCCGTCCCTCGGGGGGGAGGGACTGAAGCTTTCTTT. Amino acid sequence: CAVPRGGGTEAFF.

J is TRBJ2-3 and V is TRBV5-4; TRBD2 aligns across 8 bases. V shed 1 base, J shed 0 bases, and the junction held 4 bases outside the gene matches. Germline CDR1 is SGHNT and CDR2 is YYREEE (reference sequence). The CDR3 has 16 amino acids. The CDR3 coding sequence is TGTGCCAGCAGCTTGAAGGCTAGCGGGAGCACAGATACGCAGTATTTT. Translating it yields CASSLKASGSTDTQYF.

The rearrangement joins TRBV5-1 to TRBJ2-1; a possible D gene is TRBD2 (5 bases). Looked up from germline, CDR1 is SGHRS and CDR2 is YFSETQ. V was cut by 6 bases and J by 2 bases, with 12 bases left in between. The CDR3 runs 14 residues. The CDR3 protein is CASTLGDTYNEQFF. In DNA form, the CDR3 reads TGCGCCAGCACCCTCGGGGATACCTACAATGAGCAGTTCTTC.

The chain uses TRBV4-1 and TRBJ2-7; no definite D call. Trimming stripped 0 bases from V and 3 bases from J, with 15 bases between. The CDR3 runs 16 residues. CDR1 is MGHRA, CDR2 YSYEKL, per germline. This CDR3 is CASSQDLRAPGYEQYF. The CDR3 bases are TGCGCCAGCAGCCAAGATTTGCGAGCGCCTGGCTACGAGCAGTACTTC.

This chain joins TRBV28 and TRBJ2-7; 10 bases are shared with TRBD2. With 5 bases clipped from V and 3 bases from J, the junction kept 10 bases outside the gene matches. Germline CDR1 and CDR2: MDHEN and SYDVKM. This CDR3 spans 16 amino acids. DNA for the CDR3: TGTGCCAGCAGTCCTCTCGGGACTAGCGTGAACTACGAGCAGTACTTC. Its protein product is CASSPLGTSVNYEQYF.

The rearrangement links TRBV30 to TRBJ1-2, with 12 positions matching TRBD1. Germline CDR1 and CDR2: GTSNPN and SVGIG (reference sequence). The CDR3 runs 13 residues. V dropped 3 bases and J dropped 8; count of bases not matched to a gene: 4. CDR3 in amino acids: CAWRGQGAEGYTF. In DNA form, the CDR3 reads TGTGCCTGGAGGGGACAGGGGGCGGAAGGCTACACCTTC.

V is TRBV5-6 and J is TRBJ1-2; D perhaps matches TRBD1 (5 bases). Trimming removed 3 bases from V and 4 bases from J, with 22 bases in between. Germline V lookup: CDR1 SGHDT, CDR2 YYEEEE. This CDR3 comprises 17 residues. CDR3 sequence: CASSSRSGGRGIYGYTF. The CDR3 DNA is TGTGCCAGCAGCTCTAGATCAGGCGGTCGGGGGATCTATGGCTACACCTTC.

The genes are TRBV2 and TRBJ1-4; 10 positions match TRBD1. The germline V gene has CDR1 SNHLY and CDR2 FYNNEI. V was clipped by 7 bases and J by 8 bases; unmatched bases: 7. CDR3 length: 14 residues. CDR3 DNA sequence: TGTGCCAGCACTCGGACAGGGGGATACGAAAAACTGTTTTTT. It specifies CASTRTGGYEKLFF.

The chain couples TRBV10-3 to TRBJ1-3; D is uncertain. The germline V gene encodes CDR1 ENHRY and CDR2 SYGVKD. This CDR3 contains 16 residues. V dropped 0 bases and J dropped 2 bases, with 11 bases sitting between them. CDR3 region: CAISESDGLPGNTIYF. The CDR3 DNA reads TGTGCCATCAGTGAGTCCGACGGACTACCTGGAAACACCATATATTTT.

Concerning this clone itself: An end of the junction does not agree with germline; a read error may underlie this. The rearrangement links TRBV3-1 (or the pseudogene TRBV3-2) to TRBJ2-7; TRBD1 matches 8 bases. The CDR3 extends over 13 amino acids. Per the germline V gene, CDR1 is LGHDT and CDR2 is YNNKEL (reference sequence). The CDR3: CASSQLDRGEQCF. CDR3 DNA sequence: TGTGCCAGCAGCCAATTAGACAGGGGCGAGCAGTGCTTC.

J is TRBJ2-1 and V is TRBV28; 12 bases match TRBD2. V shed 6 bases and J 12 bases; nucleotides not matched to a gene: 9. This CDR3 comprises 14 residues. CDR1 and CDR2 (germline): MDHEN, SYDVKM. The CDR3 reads CASSRTSGNGGQFF. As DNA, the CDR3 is TGTGCCAGCAGCCGGACTAGCGGGAATGGTGGGCAGTTCTTC.

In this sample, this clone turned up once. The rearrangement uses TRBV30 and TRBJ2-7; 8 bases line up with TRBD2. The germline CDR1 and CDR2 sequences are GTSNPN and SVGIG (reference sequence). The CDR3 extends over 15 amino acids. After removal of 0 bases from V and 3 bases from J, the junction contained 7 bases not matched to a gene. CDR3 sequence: CAWSVGLAGHYEQYF. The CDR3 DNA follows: TGTGCCTGGAGTGTGGGCCTAGCGGGCCACTACGAGCAGTACTTC.

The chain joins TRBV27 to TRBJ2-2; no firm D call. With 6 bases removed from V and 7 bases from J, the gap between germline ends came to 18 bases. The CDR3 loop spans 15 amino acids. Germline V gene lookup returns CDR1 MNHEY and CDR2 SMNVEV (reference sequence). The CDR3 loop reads CASSISSFAFGELFF. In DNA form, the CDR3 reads TGTGCCAGCAGCATTAGTTCTTTCGCTTTCGGGGAGCTGTTTTTT.

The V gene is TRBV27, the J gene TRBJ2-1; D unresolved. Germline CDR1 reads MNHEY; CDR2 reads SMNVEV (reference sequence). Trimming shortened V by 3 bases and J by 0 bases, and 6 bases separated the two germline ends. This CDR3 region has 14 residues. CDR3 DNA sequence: TGTGCCAGCAGTTTCGTGAGCTCCTACAATGAGCAGTTCTTC. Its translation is CASSFVSSYNEQFF.